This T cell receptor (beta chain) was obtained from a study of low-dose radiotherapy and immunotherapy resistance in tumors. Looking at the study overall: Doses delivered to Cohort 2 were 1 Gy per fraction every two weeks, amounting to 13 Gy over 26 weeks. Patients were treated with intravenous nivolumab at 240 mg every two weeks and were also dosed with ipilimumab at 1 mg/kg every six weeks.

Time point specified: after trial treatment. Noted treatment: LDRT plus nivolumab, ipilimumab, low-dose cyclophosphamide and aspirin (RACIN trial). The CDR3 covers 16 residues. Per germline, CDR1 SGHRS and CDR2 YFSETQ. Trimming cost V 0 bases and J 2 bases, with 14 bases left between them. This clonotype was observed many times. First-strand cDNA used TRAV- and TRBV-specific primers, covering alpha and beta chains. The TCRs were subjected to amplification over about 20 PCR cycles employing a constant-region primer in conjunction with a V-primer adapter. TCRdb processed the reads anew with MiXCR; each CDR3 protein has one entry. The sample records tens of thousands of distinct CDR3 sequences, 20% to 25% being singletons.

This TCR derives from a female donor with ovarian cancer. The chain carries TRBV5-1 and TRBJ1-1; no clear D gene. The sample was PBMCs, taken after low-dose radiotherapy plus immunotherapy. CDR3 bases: TGCGCCAGCAGCTTGGTGGCATCGGCAGGTAACACTGAAGCTTTCTTT. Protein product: CASSLVASAGNTEAFF.